This T cell receptor beta chain was retrieved from a study of blood T cell repertoires in COVID-19. Study-wide background: Nucleic acid was either cDNA or gDNA, and it came from T cells, B-cell-depleted T cells, or PBMCs.

Profiled with immunoSEQ multiplex PCR; TCRdb holds only in-frame clones, not every one. The table records roughly 200,000 clones, approximately 78% of them present only once. The CDR3 covers 14 residues. Germline V gene data show CDR1 as SQVTM and CDR2 as ANQGSEA. J was trimmed by 5 bases and V by 1 base; bases with no gene match: 5. This receptor was identified in a woman older than 75 with COVID-19, enrolled during active disease. The V gene is TRBV29-1, the J gene TRBJ2-5; TRBD1 agrees at 9 bases. Sequenced input: peripheral blood. The CDR3 bases are TGCAGCGTTGAAGCCAAGGACAGGGGTGAGACCCAGTACTTC. Its translation: CSVEAKDRGETQYF.